The 7 T cell receptor beta chains below come from one sample, sequenced in a study of OX40 agonist ivuxolimab in advanced cancers. TCRdb's table, derived via immunoSEQ multiplex PCR, lists solely in-frame clones and lacks some. This table holds 50,000 to 65,000 clones, 75% to 95% found once. This specimen was CD4+ or CD8+ T cells sorted from blood, taken in a trial of the OX40 agonist ivuxolimab. The receptor set was obtained from an adult with an advanced solid tumor such as melanoma, head and neck, liver or kidney cancer.

CDR3 protein: CASSVGLDVDSNEQFF. The CDR3 coding sequence is TGTGCCAGCAGCGTAGGACTAGATGTGGATTCCAATGAGCAGTTCTTC. The genes are TRBV9 and TRBJ2-1, with D tentatively TRBD2 (6 bases). The CDR3 has 16 amino acids. The germline gives CDR1 SGDLS, CDR2 YYNGEE. V dropped 0 bases and J dropped 6 bases, with 16 bases sitting between them. The full variable domain, with the rest looked up from reference TRBV9 and TRBJ2-1, is DSGVTQTPKHLITATGQRVTLRCSPRSGDLSVYWYQQSLDQGLQFLIQYYNGEERAKGNILERFSAQQFPDLHSELNLSSLELGDSALYFCASSVGLDVDSNEQFFGPGTRLTVL.

This clone turned up a few times. This rearrangement joins TRBV11-2 to TRBJ1-1; 7 bases are shared with TRBD1. The CDR3 length is 14 residues. V lost 5 bases and J lost 1; bases outside the gene matches: 4. The germline V gene encodes CDR1 SGHAT and CDR2 FQNNGV. The CDR3 sequence: CASSPGTANTEAFF. For the CDR3, the DNA is TGTGCCAGCAGCCCTGGGACAGCGAACACTGAAGCTTTCTTT.

The J gene is TRBJ1-6, the V gene TRBV9; D might be TRBD1 (5 bases). The germline CDR1 and CDR2 sequences are SGDLS and YYNGEE. This CDR3 is built from 14 residues. V was clipped by 6 bases and J by 8 bases, with 15 bases between them. The CDR3 nucleotides are TGTGCCAGCAATACCCGGGGGGAATATTCACCCCTCCACTTT. Protein: CASNTRGEYSPLHF. The entire variable domain, with the rest obtained from reference TRBV9 and TRBJ1-6, is as follows: DSGVTQTPKHLITATGQRVTLRCSPRSGDLSVYWYQQSLDQGLQFLIQYYNGEERAKGNILERFSAQQFPDLHSELNLSSLELGDSALYFCASNTRGEYSPLHFGNGTRLTVT.

This clone has a handful of counts. Additional DNA sequences in this sample encode the identical CDR3. The V call is TRBV19, the J call TRBJ2-1; 7 bases agree with TRBD1. The length of the CDR3 is 14 residues. Germline V gives CDR1 LNHDA, CDR2 SQIVND (reference sequence). J lost 4 bases, V lost 2 bases, and 2 bases had no gene match. CDR3 nucleotide sequence: TGTGCCAGTAGTATAAGGGACAGTTACAATGAGCAGTTCTTC. Translating it yields CASSIRDSYNEQFF.

The CDR3 sequence: CASSLRAEGAEAFF. The DNA of the CDR3 is TGTGCCAGCAGCCTGAGGGCGGAGGGTGCTGAAGCTTTCTTT. The chain links TRBV7-6 to TRBJ1-1; D is unresolved. In germline, CDR1 is SGHVS, CDR2 FNYEAQ. The V end lost 5 bases, the J end lost 6 bases, and 16 bases lay between the germline ends. The CDR3 loop spans 14 amino acids.

The chain is built from TRBV27 and TRBJ1-2, with D perhaps matching TRBD1 (6 bases). V shed 2 bases and J shed 5 bases, with 12 bases lying between them. Germline CDR1 MNHEY, CDR2 SMNVEV (reference sequence). The CDR3 consists of 14 residues. The chain's CDR3 is CASSLQGSLYGYTF. In DNA form, the CDR3 reads TGTGCCAGCAGTTTACAGGGGAGTTTATATGGCTACACCTTC.

The chain combines TRBV6-5 with TRBJ2-1; 9 nucleotides align to TRBD1. The length of the CDR3 is 15 residues. The J segment lost 2 bases and the V segment lost 4 bases, leaving 3 bases of the junction unmatched. Germline values: CDR1 MNHEY, CDR2 SVGAGI. CDR3 DNA: TGTGCCAGCAGTTGGACAGGGGACCCCTACAATGAGCAGTTCTTC. Amino acids: CASSWTGDPYNEQFF.